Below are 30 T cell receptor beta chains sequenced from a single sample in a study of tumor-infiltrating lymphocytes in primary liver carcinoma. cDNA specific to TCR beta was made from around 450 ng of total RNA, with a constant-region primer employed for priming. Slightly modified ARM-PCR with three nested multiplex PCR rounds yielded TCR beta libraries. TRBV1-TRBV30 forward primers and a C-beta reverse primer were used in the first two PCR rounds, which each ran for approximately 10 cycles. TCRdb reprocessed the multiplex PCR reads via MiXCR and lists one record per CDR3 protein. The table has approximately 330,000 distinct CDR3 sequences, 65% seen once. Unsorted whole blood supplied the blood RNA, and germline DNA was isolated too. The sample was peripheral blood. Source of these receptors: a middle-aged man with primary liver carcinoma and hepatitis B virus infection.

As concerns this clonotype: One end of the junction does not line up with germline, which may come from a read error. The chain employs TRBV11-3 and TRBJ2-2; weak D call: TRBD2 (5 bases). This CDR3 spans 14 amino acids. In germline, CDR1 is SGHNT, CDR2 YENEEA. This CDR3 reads CAGSLGGSTGELFF. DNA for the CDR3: TGTGCCGGCAGCTTAGGTGGGAGCACCGGGGAACTGTTTTTT.

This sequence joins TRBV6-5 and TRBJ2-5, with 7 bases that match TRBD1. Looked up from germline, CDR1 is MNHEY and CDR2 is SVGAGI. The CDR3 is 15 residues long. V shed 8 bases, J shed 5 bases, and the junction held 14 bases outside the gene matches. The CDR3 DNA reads TGTGCCAGCTCTCGCAGAACAGGGGTAGGGGAGACCCAGTACTTC. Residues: CASSRRTGVGETQYF.

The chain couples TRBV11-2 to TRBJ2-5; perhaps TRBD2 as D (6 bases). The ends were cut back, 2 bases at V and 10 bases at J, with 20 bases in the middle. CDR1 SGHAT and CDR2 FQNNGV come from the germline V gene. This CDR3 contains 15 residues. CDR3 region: CASSLMGGEKGIQYF. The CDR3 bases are TGTGCCAGCAGCTTAATGGGAGGCGAGAAAGGGATCCAGTACTTC.

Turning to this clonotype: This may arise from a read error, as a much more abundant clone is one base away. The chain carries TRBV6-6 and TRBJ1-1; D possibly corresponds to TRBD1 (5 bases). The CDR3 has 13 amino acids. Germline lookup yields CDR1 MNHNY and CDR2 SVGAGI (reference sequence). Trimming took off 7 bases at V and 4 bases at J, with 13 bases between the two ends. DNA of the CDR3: TGTGCCAGCACCTCGAGGGGCGGCACTGAAGCTTTCTTT. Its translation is CASTSRGGTEAFF.

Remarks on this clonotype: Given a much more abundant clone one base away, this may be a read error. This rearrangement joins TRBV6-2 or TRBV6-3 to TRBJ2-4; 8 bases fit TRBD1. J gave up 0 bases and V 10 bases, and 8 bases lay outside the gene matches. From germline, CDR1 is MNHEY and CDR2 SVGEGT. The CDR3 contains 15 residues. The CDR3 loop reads CAISDQGAAKNIQYF. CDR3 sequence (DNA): TGTGCCATCAGCGATCAGGGGGCAGCCAAAAACATTCAGTACTTC.

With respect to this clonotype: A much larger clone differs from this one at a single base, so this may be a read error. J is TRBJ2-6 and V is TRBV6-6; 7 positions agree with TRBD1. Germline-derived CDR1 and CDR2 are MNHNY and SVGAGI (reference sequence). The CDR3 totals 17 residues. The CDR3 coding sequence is TGTGCCAGCAGTTACCTGGGACAGCGCTCTGGGGCCAACGTCATGACTTTC. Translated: CASSYLGQRSGANVMTF.

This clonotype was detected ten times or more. The DNA for the CDR3 is TGTGCCAGCAGATCGGGGGGCTACATGAACACTGAAGCTTTCTTT. The encoded protein is CASRSGGYMNTEAFF. The chain carries TRBV5-4 and TRBJ1-1; D is possibly TRBD1 (6 bases). V lost 5 bases and J lost 0, with 14 bases in between. Germline-derived CDR1 and CDR2 are SGHNT and YYREEE (reference sequence). The CDR3 spans 15 residues.

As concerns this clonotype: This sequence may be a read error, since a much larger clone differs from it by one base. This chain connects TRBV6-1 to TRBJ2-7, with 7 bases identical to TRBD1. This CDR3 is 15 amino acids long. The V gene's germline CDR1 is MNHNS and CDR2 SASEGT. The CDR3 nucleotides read TGTACCACAAAAGCACTAACAGGGGTGTACTACGAGCAGTACTTC. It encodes CTTKALTGVYYEQYF.

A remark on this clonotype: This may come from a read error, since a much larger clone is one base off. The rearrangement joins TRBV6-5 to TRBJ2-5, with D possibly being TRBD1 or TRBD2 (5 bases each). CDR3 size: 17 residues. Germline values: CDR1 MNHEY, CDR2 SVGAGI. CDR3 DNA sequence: TGTGCCAGCAATTACGGGGTCCAGTTAGGGGTCCAAGAGACCCAGTACTTC. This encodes CASNYGVQLGVQETQYF.

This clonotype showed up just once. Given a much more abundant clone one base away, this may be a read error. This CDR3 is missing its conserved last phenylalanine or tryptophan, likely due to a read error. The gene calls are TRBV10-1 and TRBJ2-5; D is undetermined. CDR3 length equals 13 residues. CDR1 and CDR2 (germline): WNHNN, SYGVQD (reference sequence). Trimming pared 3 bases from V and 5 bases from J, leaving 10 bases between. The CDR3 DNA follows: TGCGCCAGCAGTGACGGCAGTGCGGAGACCCAGTACTCC. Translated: CASSDGSAETQYS.

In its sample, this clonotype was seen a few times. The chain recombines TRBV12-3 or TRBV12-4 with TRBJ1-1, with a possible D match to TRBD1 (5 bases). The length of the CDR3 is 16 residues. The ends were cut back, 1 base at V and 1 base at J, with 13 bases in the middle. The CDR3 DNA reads TGTGCCAGCAGTTTAGAGTTGGGGACGGCGAACACTGAAGCTTTCTTT. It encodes CASSLELGTANTEAFF.

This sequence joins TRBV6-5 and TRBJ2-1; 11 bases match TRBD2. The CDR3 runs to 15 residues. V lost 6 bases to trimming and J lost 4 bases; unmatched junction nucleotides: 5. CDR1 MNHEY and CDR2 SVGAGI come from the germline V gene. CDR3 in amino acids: CASRQTSGTYNEQFF. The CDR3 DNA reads TGTGCCAGCAGGCAGACTAGCGGGACATACAATGAGCAGTTCTTC.

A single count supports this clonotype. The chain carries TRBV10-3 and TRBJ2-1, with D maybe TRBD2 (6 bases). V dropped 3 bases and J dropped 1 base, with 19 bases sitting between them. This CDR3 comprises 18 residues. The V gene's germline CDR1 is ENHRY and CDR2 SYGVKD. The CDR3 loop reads CAISEFTTGVASYNEQFF. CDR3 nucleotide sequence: TGTGCCATCAGTGAATTTACTACGGGGGTCGCGTCCTACAATGAGCAGTTCTTC.

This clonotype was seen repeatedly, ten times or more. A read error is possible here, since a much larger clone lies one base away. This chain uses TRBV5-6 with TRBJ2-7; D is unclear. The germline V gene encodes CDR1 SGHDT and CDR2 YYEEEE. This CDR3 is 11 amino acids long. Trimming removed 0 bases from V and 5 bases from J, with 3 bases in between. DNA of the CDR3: TGTGCCAGCAGCTTGGGGGACGAGCAGTACTTC. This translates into CASSLGDEQYF.

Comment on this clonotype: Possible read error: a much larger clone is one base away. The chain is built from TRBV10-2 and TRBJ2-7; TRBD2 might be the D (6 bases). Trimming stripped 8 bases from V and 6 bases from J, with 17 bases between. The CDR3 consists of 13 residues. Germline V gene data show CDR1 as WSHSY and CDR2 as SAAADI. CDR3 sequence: CASGVGGIGEQYF. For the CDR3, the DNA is TGCGCCAGCGGTGTCGGAGGGATCGGCGAGCAGTACTTC.

CDR3 region: CASSLGGPQETQYF. The CDR3 nucleotides read TGTGCCAGCAGTCTGGGGGGCCCCCAAGAGACCCAGTACTTC. This sequence joins TRBV28 and TRBJ2-5, with D perhaps matching TRBD1 or TRBD2 (6 bases each). The ends were cut back, 5 bases at V and 1 base at J, with 11 bases in the middle. The CDR3 contains 14 residues. CDR1 and CDR2 (germline): MDHEN, SYDVKM.

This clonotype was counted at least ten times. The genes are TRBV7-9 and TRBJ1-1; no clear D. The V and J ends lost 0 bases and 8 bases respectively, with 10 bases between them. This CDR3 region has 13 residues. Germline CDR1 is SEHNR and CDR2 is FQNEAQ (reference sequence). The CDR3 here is CASSLAMGGEAFF. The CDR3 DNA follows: TGTGCCAGCAGCTTAGCGATGGGCGGGGAAGCTTTCTTT.

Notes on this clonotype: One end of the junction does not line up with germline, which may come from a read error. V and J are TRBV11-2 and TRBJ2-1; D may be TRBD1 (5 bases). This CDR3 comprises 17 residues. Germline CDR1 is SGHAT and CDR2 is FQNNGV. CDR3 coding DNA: TGTGCCACCAGCTTAGATCGGTTCAGGGTTGCTGACAATGAGCAGTTCTTC. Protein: CATSLDRFRVADNEQFF. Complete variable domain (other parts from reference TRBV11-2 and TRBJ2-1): EAGVAQSPRYKIIEKRQSVAFWCNPISGHATLYWYQQILGQGPKLLIQFQNNGVVDDSQLPKDRFSAERLKGVDSTLKIQPAKLEDSAVYLCATSLDRFRVADNEQFFGPGTRLTVL.

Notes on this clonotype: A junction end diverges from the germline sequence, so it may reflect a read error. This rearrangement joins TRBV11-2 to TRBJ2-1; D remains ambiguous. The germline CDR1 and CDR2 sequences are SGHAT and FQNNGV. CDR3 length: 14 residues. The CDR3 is CASSLAPRYNERFF. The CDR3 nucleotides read TGTGCCAGCAGCTTAGCTCCCAGATACAATGAGCGGTTCTTC. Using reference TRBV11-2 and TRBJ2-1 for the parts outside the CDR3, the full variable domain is EAGVAQSPRYKIIEKRQSVAFWCNPISGHATLYWYQQILGQGPKLLIQFQNNGVVDDSQLPKDRFSAERLKGVDSTLKIQPAKLEDSAVYLCASSLAPRYNERFFGPGTRLTVL.

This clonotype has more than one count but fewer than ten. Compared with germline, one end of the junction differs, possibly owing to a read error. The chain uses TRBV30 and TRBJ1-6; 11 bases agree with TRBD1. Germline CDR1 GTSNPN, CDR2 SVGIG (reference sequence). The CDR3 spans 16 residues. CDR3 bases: TGTGCCTGGAGTGTGGACAGGGGGCTCTCGGATTCGCCCCTCCACTTT. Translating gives CAWSVDRGLSDSPLHF.

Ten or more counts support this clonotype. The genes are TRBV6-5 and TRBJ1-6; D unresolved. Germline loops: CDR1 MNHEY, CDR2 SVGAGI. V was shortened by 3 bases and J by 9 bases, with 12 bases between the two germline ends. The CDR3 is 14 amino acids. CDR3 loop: CASSYGQLSSPLHF. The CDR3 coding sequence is TGTGCCAGCAGTTATGGTCAATTAAGTTCACCCCTCCACTTT.

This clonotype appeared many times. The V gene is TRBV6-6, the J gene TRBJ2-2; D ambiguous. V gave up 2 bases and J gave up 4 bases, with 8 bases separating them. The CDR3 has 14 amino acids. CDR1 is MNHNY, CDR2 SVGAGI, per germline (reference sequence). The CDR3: CASSYNLGTGELFF. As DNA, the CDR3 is TGTGCCAGCAGTTACAATCTGGGCACCGGGGAGCTGTTTTTT.

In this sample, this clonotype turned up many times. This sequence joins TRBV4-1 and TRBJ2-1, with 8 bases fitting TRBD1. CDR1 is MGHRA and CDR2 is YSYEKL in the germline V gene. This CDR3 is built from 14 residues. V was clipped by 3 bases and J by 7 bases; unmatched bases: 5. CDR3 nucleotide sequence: TGCGCCAGCAGCCAGATGGACAGGGCGAATGAGCAGTTCTTC. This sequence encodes CASSQMDRANEQFF.

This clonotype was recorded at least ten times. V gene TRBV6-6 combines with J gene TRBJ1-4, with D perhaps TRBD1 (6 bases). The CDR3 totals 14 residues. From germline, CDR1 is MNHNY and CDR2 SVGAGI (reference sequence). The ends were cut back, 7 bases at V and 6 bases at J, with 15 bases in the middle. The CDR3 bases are TGTGCCAGCAATAAAGGGGGACAACATGAAAAACTGTTTTTT. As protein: CASNKGGQHEKLFF.

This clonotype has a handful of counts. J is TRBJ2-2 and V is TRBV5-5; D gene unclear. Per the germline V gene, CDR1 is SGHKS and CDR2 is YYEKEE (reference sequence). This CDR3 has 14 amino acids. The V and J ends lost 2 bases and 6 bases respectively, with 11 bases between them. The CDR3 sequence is CASSFNRVAGELFF. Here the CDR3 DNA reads TGTGCCAGCAGCTTTAACCGGGTCGCCGGGGAGCTGTTTTTT.

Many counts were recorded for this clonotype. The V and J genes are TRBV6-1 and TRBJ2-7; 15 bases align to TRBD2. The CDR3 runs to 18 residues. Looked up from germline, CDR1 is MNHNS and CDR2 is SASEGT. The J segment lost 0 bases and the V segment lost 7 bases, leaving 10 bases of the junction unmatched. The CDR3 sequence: CASTRTSGRARSSYEQYF. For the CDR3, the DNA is TGTGCCAGCACCAGGACTAGCGGGAGGGCCAGGTCCTCCTACGAGCAGTACTTC.

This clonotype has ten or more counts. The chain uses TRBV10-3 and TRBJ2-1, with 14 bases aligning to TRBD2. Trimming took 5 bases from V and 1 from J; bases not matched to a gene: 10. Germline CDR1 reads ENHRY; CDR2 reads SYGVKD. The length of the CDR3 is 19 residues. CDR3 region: CAISMTGLAGAGSYNEQFF. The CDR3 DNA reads TGTGCCATCAGTATGACGGGACTAGCGGGAGCGGGATCCTACAATGAGCAGTTCTTC.

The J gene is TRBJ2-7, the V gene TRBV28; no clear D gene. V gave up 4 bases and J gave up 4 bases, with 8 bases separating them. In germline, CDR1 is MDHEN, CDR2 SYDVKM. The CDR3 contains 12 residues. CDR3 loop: CASSSLVYEQYF. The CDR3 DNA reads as TGTGCCAGCAGTTCGTTGGTTTACGAGCAGTACTTC.

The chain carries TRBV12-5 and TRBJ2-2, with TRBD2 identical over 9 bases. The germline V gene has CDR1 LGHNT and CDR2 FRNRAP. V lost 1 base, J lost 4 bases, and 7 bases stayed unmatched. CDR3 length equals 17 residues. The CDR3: CASGLGLAVRATGELFF. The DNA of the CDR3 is TGTGCTAGTGGTTTGGGACTAGCGGTCAGGGCCACCGGGGAGCTGTTTTTT.

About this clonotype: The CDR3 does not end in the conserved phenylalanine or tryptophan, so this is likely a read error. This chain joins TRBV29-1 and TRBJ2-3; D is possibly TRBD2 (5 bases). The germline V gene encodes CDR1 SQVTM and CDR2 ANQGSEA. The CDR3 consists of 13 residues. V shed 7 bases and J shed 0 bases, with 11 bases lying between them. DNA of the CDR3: TGCAGCGCCGTAGGCGGGAGCACAGATACGCAGTATTGT. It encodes CSAVGGSTDTQYC.